This T cell receptor (beta chain) was documented in a study of blood T cells in healthy people across ages (dated by TCRdb to the mid-2010s). Regarding the research as a whole: In model experiments, template switching captured roughly one uniquely barcoded TCR beta cDNA molecule for every two T cells. To avoid experimental bias, donors of different ages were randomly spread across the sequencing lanes. Age-related changes in TCR beta repertoire diversity were measured in the study by deep sequencing normalized with unique cDNA molecular identifiers. Four age groups were formed from the donors: young (average approximately 16 years), middle-aged (just under 40), aged (62) and long-lived (around 82). Using the same blood draw, the study looked at two additional independent replicas of 1 million unique cDNA reads for two donors, one aged 18 to 30 and the other aged 80 or older.

The library was prepared using 5' RACE. Sequencing took place on an Illumina HiSeq 2500. The second PCR ran for about 7 to 11 cycles and used a J-beta primer mix along with a sample-barcoded 5' primer. A template-switch 5' adaptor carrying 12 random nucleotides introduced a unique molecular identifier onto each TCR beta cDNA molecule. Each sample yielded at least 2.5 million CDR3-containing paired-end reads. The Mint cDNA synthesis kit, primed by a TRBC-specific oligonucleotide, was used to synthesize first-strand cDNA from all RNA. All cDNA was treated with uracil-DNA glycosylase and then went through a first 18-cycle PCR with the universal primers M1SS and BC2_uni_R. Per the source publication's procedure: Each sample was normalized by randomly selecting 1 million high-quality reads, each carrying a distinct molecular identifier. Instead of being binned into consensus sequences, reads that shared molecular identifiers were thrown out. CDR3 identification, clonotype clustering and error correction used MiTCR with a Q25 quality threshold and the strictest error-elimination algorithm. Lower-bound total TCR beta diversity was estimated with a nonparametric unseen species model using Euler transformation. The public reads were run again by TCRdb, first through fastp at Q25 and then through MiXCR, and only productive beta chains were kept. Every distinct CDR3 protein forms one entry, paired with its most common genes and DNA. The V and J calls, along with clone size, are taken from TCRdb and not from the paper's own processing. This sample is represented by about 620,000 distinct CDR3 sequences; roughly half of them were singletons. The ten largest account for about 13% of the sample.

This clonotype has a count of ten or more. What antigen it recognizes has not been identified. Base-call qualities are not available, and no considerably larger clone is one nucleotide away. Donors were about 36 systemically healthy Caucasian individuals from Russia aged roughly 6 to 100 years. Ten milliliters of peripheral blood were collected from each donor into EDTA-treated Vacutainer tubes. Ficoll-Paque density-gradient centrifugation was used to isolate PBMCs, with at least 6 million per sample. Trizol reagent was used to extract total RNA from the PBMCs, yielding at least 5 micrograms per sample. For every donor, an aliquot of PBMCs went through flow cytometry to measure the percentages of naive CD45RAhigh/CD27high T cells. What the authors observed across the whole study: Estimates of total diversity based on one million sequenced T cells were considered lower bounds and underestimates. There was a strong correlation between observed TCR beta diversity and the percentage of naive T cells measured by flow cytometry. As age increased, observed TCR beta diversity per million T cells dropped in a roughly linear way, and a significant reduction was already evident by age 40. Because the CMV infection status of the donors was unknown, age-related changes in expanded clonotypes may potentially have been confounded. Because profiling used bulk unsorted PBMCs, naive and antigen-experienced compartments could not be compared conclusively. The long-lived group showed more naive CD4+ T cells, fewer expanded clones and increased TCR diversity than the aged group, suggesting age selection.

Sequencing was carried out using blood. The clonotype originates from a woman over 75 in good health.

The nucleotide sequence reads as follows: TGTGCCAGCAGTTTATACAGGGTTGGCACAGATACGCAGTATTTT. It codes for CASSLYRVGTDTQYF. The sequence joins TRBV12-3 or TRBV12-4 to TRBJ2-3; 6 matching bases give a weak D call of TRBD1. V loses 2 bases of germline sequence and J loses 1 base, and the interval between the two ends is 10 bases. From cysteine to phenylalanine, the CDR3 is 15 amino acids long. Only the CDR3 DNA stays, 45 bases, in frame from base 1.